Shown below are 18 T cell receptor beta chains from a single sample sequenced in a study of early T cells in non-severe SARS-CoV-2 infection. TCRdb re-analysed the 5' RACE reads in MiXCR, keeping a single row per CDR3 protein. Of 85,000 to 95,000 distinct CDR3 sequences listed, roughly 15% are singletons. The source material was whole blood. All receptors come from an adult who was a healthcare worker with PCR-confirmed SARS-CoV-2 infection or an uninfected control (not recorded which).

This clonotype was picked up a small number of times. J is TRBJ2-7 and V is TRBV7-9; D is uncertain. Germline loops: CDR1 SEHNR, CDR2 FQNEAQ (reference sequence). CDR3 length equals 12 residues. V lost 1 base to trimming and J lost 4 bases, with 5 bases between them. The CDR3 DNA is TGTGCCAGCAGCTTAGATTGGTACGAGCAGTACGTC. This codes for CASSLDWYEQYV.

The rearrangement uses TRBV4-1 and TRBJ1-4; 8 bases agree with TRBD1. V gave up 7 bases and J gave up 3 bases; unmatched junction bases: 16. The length of the CDR3 is 18 residues. Germline assignment: CDR1 MGHRA and CDR2 YSYEKL. The CDR3 coding sequence is TGCGCCAGCAAGTGGACAGGGCATGGCGGGGGAGCTAATGAAAAACTGTTTTTT. Translated, it gives CASKWTGHGGGANEKLFF.

In this sample, this clonotype turned up a few times. J is TRBJ1-5 and V is TRBV7-9; no clear D gene. The V gene's germline CDR1 is SEHNR and CDR2 FQNEAQ (reference sequence). This CDR3 is 12 amino acids long. The V gene lost 0 bases and the J gene lost 5 bases, with 2 bases spanning the gap. The CDR3 DNA sequence: TGTGCCAGCAGCTTAGCTGATCAGCCCCAGCATTTT. It encodes CASSLADQPQHF.

The table lists this clonotype with a few counts. The chain recombines TRBV18 with TRBJ2-7, with TRBD1 matching over 10 bases. This CDR3 spans 14 amino acids. Germline V CDR1 and CDR2: KGHSH, LQKENI. J was trimmed by 4 bases and V by 4 bases; bases with no gene match: 4. Here the CDR3 DNA reads TGTGCCAGCTCACGAGGGACAGGGGATTACGAGCAGTACGTC. Its protein product is CASSRGTGDYEQYV.

The CDR3 nucleotides read TGTGCCAGCAGCCAAGATGGGACAGGGTTCTCTGGGGCCAACGTCCTGACTTTC. The encoded protein is CASSQDGTGFSGANVLTF. V and J are TRBV3-1 and TRBJ2-6; 9 positions match TRBD1. The CDR3 extends over 18 amino acids. Germline values: CDR1 LGHDT, CDR2 YNNKEL (reference sequence). V shed 0 bases, J shed 0 bases, and the junction held 3 bases outside the gene matches.

This clonotype has just a few counts. The chain has TRBV5-8 and TRBJ1-1; D remains ambiguous. CDR3 length equals 14 residues. Germline values: CDR1 SGHTS, CDR2 YDEGEE. Trimming cost V 5 bases and J 6 bases, with 17 bases left between them. The CDR3 here is CASSLLGVWAEAFF. In DNA form, the CDR3 reads TGTGCCAGCAGTTTGCTTGGGGTTTGGGCTGAAGCTTTCTTT. The full variable domain, completed using reference TRBV5-8 and TRBJ1-1, is EAGVTQSPTHLIKTRGQQATLRCSPISGHTSVYWYQQALGLGLQFLLWYDEGEERNRGNFPPRFSGRQFPNYSSELNVNALELEDSALYLCASSLLGVWAEAFFGQGTRLTVV.

The chain has TRBV11-2 and TRBJ1-6, with D unresolved. CDR1 and CDR2 from the germline V gene are SGHAT and FQNNGV. The CDR3 consists of 13 residues. V lost 5 bases to trimming and J lost 7 bases, with 9 bases between them. For the CDR3, the DNA is TGTGCCAGCAGCCGGCTGTCGAATTCACCCCTCCACTTT. This sequence encodes CASSRLSNSPLHF.

V and J are TRBV12-3 or TRBV12-4 and TRBJ1-4, with D unresolved. The CDR3 length is 15 residues. The V end lost 3 bases, the J end lost 3 bases, and 11 bases lay between the germline ends. The DNA for the CDR3 is TGTGCCAGCAGTTTGGTTAAGGGTCCTAATGAAAAACTGTTTTTT. This sequence encodes CASSLVKGPNEKLFF.

The genes are TRBV3-1 and TRBJ2-1, with D uncertain. This CDR3 is 14 amino acids long. CDR1 is LGHDT and CDR2 is YNNKEL in the germline V gene (reference sequence). Trimming left V 1 base short and J 5 bases short, with 9 bases between. CDR3 sequence reads: CASSQGFSHNEQFF. Here the CDR3 DNA reads TGTGCCAGCAGCCAAGGTTTTAGCCACAATGAGCAGTTCTTC.

V and J are TRBV4-1 and TRBJ2-3; 8 bases align to TRBD2. This CDR3 spans 17 amino acids. Trimming removed 3 bases from V and 1 base from J; junction bases left unmatched: 9. The germline gives CDR1 MGHRA, CDR2 YSYEKL. CDR3 region: CASSHLGPGGGTDTQYF. DNA of the CDR3: TGCGCCAGCAGCCACTTGGGACCCGGGGGGGGCACAGATACGCAGTATTTT.

This chain uses TRBV25-1 with TRBJ1-1, with D tentatively TRBD1 (6 bases). This CDR3 is 14 amino acids long. Deletions cut 5 bases from V and 3 bases from J, with 13 bases between. From germline, CDR1 is MGHDK and CDR2 SYGVNS. CDR3 DNA sequence: TGTGCCAGCAGTCCGCAGGACAGCCACACTGAAGCTTTCTTT. Translation gives CASSPQDSHTEAFF.

This clonotype has a handful of counts. The rearrangement links TRBV3-1 to TRBJ1-2, with D maybe TRBD1 (5 bases). The CDR3 totals 14 residues. Per the germline V gene, CDR1 is LGHDT and CDR2 is YNNKEL (reference sequence). Trimming shortened V by 5 bases and J by 1 base, and 11 bases separated the two germline ends. The CDR3: CASSFGQDNYGYTF. In DNA, the CDR3 is TGTGCCAGCAGCTTTGGACAAGATAACTATGGCTACACCTTC. Together with reference TRBV3-1 and TRBJ1-2, the CDR3 gives the full variable domain: DTAVSQTPKYLVTQMGNDKSIKCEQNLGHDTMYWYKQDSKKFLKIMFSYNNKELIINETVPNRFSPKSPDKAHLNLHINSLELGDSAVYFCASSFGQDNYGYTFGSGTRLTVV.

This clonotype was seen more than once but under ten times. The CDR3 DNA is TGCAGCGTTGAGGCAGGGGGAAGCAATCAGCCCCAGCATTTT. Translating gives CSVEAGGSNQPQHF. The chain couples TRBV29-1 to TRBJ1-5; 7 nucleotides line up with TRBD1. The junction had 3 bases not matched to a gene; V was cut back by 3 bases and J by 1 base. Germline lookup yields CDR1 SQVTM and CDR2 ANQGSEA. The CDR3 is 14 residues long.

The V call is TRBV10-3, the J call TRBJ2-3, with 8 bases lining up with TRBD1. V shed 10 bases and J 0 bases; nucleotides not matched to a gene: 6. The CDR3 has 14 residues. Germline V gene data show CDR1 as ENHRY and CDR2 as SYGVKD. The CDR3 here is CATRQGSSTDTQYF. The CDR3 bases are TGTGCCACCCGACAGGGGTCAAGCACAGATACGCAGTATTTT.

The chain links TRBV29-1 to TRBJ1-2; TRBD1 agrees at 12 bases. The junction had 6 bases not matched to a gene; V was cut back by 0 bases and J by 7 bases. This CDR3 is built from 15 residues. Germline lookup yields CDR1 SQVTM and CDR2 ANQGSEA. The CDR3 here is CSVEEYGTGGRGYTF. Here the CDR3 DNA reads TGCAGCGTTGAAGAGTACGGGACAGGGGGCCGTGGCTACACCTTC.

This clonotype has only a few counts. The V call is TRBV29-1, the J call TRBJ2-4; 7 bases agree with TRBD1. V lost 7 bases, J lost 6 bases, and 9 bases stayed unmatched. The CDR3 is 13 residues long. CDR1 and CDR2 from the germline V gene are SQVTM and ANQGSEA. This CDR3 reads CSARQGRANIQYF. The CDR3 DNA follows: TGCAGCGCTCGACAGGGCCGGGCAAACATTCAGTACTTC.

The V gene is TRBV12-3 or TRBV12-4, the J gene TRBJ2-3, with TRBD2 matching 9 bases. The CDR3 runs to 18 residues. V lost 0 bases and J lost 3; bases outside the gene matches: 10. This chain's CDR3 is CASSLALIAGARTDTQYF. CDR3 coding DNA: TGTGCCAGCAGTTTAGCGCTGATAGCGGGGGCCAGAACAGATACGCAGTATTTT.

This clonotype was recorded many times. V usage is TRBV30 and J usage is TRBJ2-1, with no clear D. V was pared by 0 bases and J by 6 bases, with 18 bases between. Germline-derived CDR1 and CDR2 are GTSNPN and SVGIG (reference sequence). There are 16 residues in the CDR3. DNA for the CDR3: TGTGCCTGGAGTGTACTTATCGGCAAGACAAGCAATGAGCAGTTCTTC. Residues: CAWSVLIGKTSNEQFF.